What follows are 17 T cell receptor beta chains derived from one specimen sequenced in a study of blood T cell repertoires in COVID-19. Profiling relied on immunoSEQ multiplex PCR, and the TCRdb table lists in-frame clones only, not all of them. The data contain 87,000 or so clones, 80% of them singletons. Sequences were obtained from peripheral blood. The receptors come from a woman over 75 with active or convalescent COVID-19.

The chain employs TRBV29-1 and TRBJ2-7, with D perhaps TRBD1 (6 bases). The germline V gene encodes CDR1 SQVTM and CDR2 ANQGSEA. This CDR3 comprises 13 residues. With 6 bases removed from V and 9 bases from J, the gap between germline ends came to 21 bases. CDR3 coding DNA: TGCAGCGTCGGAACCGGGACAACAACTCCGCAGTACTTC. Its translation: CSVGTGTTTPQYF.

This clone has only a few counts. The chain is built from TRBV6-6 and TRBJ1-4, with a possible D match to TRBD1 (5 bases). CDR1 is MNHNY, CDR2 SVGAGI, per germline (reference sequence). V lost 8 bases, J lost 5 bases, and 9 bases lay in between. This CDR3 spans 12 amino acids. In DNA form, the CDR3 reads TGTGCCAGCCGGGGGAAGAATGAAAAACTGTTTTTT. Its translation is CASRGKNEKLFF.

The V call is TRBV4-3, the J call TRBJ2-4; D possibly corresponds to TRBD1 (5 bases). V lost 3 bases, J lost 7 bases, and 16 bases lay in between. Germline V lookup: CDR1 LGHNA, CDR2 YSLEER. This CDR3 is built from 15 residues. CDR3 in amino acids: CASSHDLTVGNIQYF. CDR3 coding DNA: TGCGCCAGCAGCCACGACCTGACAGTGGGGAACATTCAGTACTTC.

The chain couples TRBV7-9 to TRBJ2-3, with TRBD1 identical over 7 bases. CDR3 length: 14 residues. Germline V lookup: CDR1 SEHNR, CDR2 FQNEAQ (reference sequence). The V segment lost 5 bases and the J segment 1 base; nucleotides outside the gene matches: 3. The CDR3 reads CASSRTGGTDTQYF. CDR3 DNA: TGTGCCAGCAGCCGTACAGGGGGCACAGATACGCAGTATTTT.

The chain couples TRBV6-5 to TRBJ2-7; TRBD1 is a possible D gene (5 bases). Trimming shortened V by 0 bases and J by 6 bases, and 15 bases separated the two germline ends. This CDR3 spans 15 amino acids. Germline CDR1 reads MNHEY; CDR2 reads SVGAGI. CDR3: CASSYSKGAPAEQYF. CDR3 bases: TGTGCCAGCAGTTACTCGAAAGGGGCGCCGGCCGAGCAGTACTTC.

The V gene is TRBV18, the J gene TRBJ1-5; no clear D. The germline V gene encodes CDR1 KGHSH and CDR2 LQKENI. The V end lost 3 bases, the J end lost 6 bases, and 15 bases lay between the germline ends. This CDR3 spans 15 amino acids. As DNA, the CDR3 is TGTGCCAGCTCACCTAATTCCGAGGGCGGTCAGCCCCAGCATTTT. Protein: CASSPNSEGGQPQHF.

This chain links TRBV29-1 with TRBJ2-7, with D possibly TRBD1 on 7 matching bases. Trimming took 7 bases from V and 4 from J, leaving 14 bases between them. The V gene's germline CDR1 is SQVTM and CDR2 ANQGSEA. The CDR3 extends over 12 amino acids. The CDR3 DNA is TGCAGCGCCCAGACAGGGAGGTACGAGCAGTACTTC. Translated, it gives CSAQTGRYEQYF.

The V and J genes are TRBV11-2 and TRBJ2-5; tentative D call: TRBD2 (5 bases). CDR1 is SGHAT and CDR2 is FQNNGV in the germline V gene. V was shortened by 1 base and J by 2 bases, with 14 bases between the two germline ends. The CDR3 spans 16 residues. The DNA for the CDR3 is TGTGCCAGCAGCTTAGGAGGAGGTGCTGTTCAAGAGACCCAGTACTTC. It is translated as CASSLGGGAVQETQYF.

CDR3 coding DNA: TGTGCCAGCAGCCGCCTTGGGGCCTCCTACGAGCAGTACTTC. Translation: CASSRLGASYEQYF. The J gene is TRBJ2-7, the V gene TRBV5-6, with D perhaps matching TRBD1 (5 bases). The length of the CDR3 is 14 residues. CDR1 is SGHDT, CDR2 YYEEEE, per germline. V shed 4 bases and J shed 0 bases, with 11 bases lying between them. The whole variable domain, filled in from reference TRBV5-6 and TRBJ2-7, reads DAGVTQSPTHLIKTRGQQVTLRCSPKSGHDTVSWYQQALGQGPQFIFQYYEEEERQRGNFPDRFSGHQFPNYSSELNVNALLLGDSALYLCASSRLGASYEQYFGPGTRLTVT.

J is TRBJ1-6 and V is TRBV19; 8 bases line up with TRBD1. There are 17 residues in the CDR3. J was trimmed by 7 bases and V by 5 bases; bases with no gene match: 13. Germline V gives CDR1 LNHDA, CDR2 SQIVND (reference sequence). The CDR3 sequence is CASSPPGQAPPNSPLHF. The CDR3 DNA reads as TGTGCCAGTAGTCCTCCGGGACAGGCTCCCCCGAATTCACCCCTCCACTTT. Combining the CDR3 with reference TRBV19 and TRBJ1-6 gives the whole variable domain DGGITQSPKYLFRKEGQNVTLSCEQNLNHDAMYWYRQDPGQGLRLIYYSQIVNDFQKGDIAEGYSVSREKKESFPLTVTSAQKNPTAFYLCASSPPGQAPPNSPLHFGNGTRLTVT.

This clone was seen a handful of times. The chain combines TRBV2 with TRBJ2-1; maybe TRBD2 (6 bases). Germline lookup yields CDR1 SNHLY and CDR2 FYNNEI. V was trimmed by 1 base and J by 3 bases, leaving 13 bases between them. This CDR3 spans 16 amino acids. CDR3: CASSEVRLAIYNEQFF. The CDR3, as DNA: TGTGCCAGCAGTGAAGTCCGGCTAGCGATCTACAATGAGCAGTTCTTC.

The CDR3 region has the DNA TGTGCCAGCAGTTACGCAGGACAGGGGGACTATGGCTACACCTTC. Its protein is CASSYAGQGDYGYTF. The chain carries TRBV6-6 and TRBJ1-2; TRBD1 matches 10 bases. Germline V gene sequence: CDR1 MNHNY, CDR2 SVGAGI (reference sequence). The CDR3 has 15 amino acids. Trimming cost V 2 bases and J 3 bases; bases outside gene matches: 3.

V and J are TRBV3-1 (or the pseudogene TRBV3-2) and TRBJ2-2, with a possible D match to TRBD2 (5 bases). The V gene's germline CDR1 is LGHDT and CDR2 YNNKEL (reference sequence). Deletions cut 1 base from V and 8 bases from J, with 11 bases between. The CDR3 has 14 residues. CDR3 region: CASSQGSWRGELFF. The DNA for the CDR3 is TGTGCCAGCAGCCAAGGGTCCTGGAGGGGGGAGCTGTTTTTT.

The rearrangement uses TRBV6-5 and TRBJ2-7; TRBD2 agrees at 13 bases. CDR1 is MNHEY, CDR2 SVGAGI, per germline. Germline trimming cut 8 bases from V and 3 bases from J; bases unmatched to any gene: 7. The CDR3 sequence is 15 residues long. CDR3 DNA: TGTGCCAGCCGGACTAGCGGGGGCCCACTCTACGAGCAGTACTTC. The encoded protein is CASRTSGGPLYEQYF.

The CDR3 DNA sequence: TGTGCCAGCAGCCAAGATGGTGGTAGGAAGCGGCATTCACCCCTCCACTTT. Its protein product is CASSQDGGRKRHSPLHF. The rearrangement links TRBV3-1 (or the pseudogene TRBV3-2) to TRBJ1-6; D remains ambiguous. This CDR3 is built from 17 residues. V was pared by 0 bases and J by 8 bases, with 17 bases between. The V gene's germline CDR1 is LGHDT and CDR2 YNNKEL (reference sequence).

CDR3 sequence: CASSQDRGGSQPQHF. The CDR3 DNA reads TGCGCCAGCAGCCAAGATCGGGGAGGTTCCCAGCCCCAGCATTTT. This rearrangement joins TRBV4-1 to TRBJ1-5; unclear D gene. CDR1 and CDR2 (germline): MGHRA, YSYEKL. Trimming shortened V by 0 bases and J by 7 bases, and 13 bases separated the two germline ends. This CDR3 comprises 15 residues.

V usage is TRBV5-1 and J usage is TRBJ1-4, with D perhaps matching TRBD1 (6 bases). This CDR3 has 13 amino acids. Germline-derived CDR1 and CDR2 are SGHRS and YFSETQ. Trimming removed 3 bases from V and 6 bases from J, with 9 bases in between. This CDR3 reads CASSSQGYEKLFF. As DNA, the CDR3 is TGCGCCAGCAGCTCCCAGGGGTATGAAAAACTGTTTTTT.